The 2 T cell receptor beta chains presented below share a single source sample, sequenced in a study of T-cell reconstitution after alpha-beta-depleted transplantation in children (dated by TCRdb to 2016 to 2017). The sample's treatment or condition label is to be understood as: allogeneic hematopoietic cell transplantation with graft depleted of TCRalphabeta T cells and CD19 B cells. Receptor amplification or capture employed PCR. This sample was sequenced with an Illumina HiSeq 2500. To normalize quantification of the TCRbeta repertoire, the TCR libraries were built with molecular barcoding that relied on unique molecular identifiers. TCRdb trimmed the raw reads at Q25, called clones with MiXCR and kept productive beta chains. Every entry covers one CDR3 protein and lists the most common genes and DNA from its rows. For this sample there are about 580,000 distinct CDR3 sequences; roughly 24% appear just once. Approximately 14% of the sample is taken by the ten largest.

This specimen was PBMCs, mostly from graft donor cells, taken 360 days after TCRalphabeta/CD19-depleted stem cell transplant. The receptors come from a boy under two years old who had a stem cell transplant for acute myeloid leukemia, so the T cells may come from the graft donor.

This clonotype was observed a few times. The chain employs TRBV28 and TRBJ2-2; 9 positions agree with TRBD2. V lost 6 bases to trimming and J lost 3 bases; unmatched junction nucleotides: 5. The CDR3 extends over 15 amino acids. Per germline, CDR1 MDHEN and CDR2 SYDVKM. The chain's CDR3 is CASSPGLAHTGELFF. CDR3 in DNA: TGTGCCAGCAGCCCAGGACTAGCGCACACCGGGGAGCTGTTTTTT. Drawing the rest from reference TRBV28 and TRBJ2-2, the complete variable domain is DVKVTQSSRYLVKRTGEKVFLECVQDMDHENMFWYRQDPGLGLRLIYFSYDVKMKEKGDIPEGYSVSREKKERFSLILESASTNQTSMYLCASSPGLAHTGELFFGEGSRLTVL.

This clonotype was seen only a few times. The chain has TRBV29-1 and TRBJ2-1, with 10 bases that match TRBD1. Germline V lookup: CDR1 SQVTM, CDR2 ANQGSEA. The ends lost 8 bases at V and 14 bases at J; junction bases unmatched: 9. CDR3 length equals 11 residues. The CDR3 reads CSLTRGTGEFF. DNA for the CDR3: TGCAGCCTAACACGCGGGACAGGGGAGTTCTTC.